A selection of T cell receptor beta chains follows, all from one sample in a study of T cell repertoires in cytomegalovirus infection. TCRdb reanalysed the reads using MiXCR and keeps one entry per CDR3 protein. The sample shows some 100,000 distinct CDR3 sequences, less than 25% of them seen only once. Input material: CD8+ T cells from PBMCs. Source of these receptors: a human donor in good health (CMV status not recorded). Some clones in this sample may be carry-over from other donors' samples. Each CDR3 is given with its conserved first and last residue. Each record gives: V gene, D gene, J gene, clone size, CDR3 protein, CDR3 DNA. A D gene is named only where the DNA matches it firmly. For some rows the clone size is stated as once, few or many, or as a class when expanded; others skip it.

>TRBV7-9|TRBD1|TRBJ2-7|many
CASSLAGTGLTYEQYF
TGTGCCAGCAGCTTAGCTGGGACAGGGCTTACCTACGAGCAGTACTTC
>TRBV29-1|.|TRBJ2-2|.
CSAQVGELFF
TGCAGCGCCCAGGTCGGGGAGCTGTTTTTT
>TRBV20-1|.|TRBJ2-7|few
CSAAPLTGPSYEQYF
TGCAGTGCCGCTCCTCTTACGGGACCCTCCTACGAGCAGTACTTC
>TRBV7-9|.|TRBJ1-1|few
CASSPLGADTEAFF
TGTGCCAGCAGCCCTCTCGGGGCCGACACTGAAGCTTTCTTT
>TRBV24-1|.|TRBJ2-2|once
CATRDVTNTGELFF
TGTGCCACCAGGGATGTCACGAACACCGGGGAGCTGTTTTTT
>TRBV7-6|TRBD1|TRBJ2-7|.
CASSNAGGVIYEQYF
TGTGCCAGCAGCAACGCAGGGGGCGTCATTTACGAGCAGTACTTC
>TRBV7-9|.|TRBJ2-5|.
CASTQLVRGETQYF
TGTGCCAGCACCCAGCTGGTGAGGGGCGAGACCCAGTACTTC
>TRBV2|TRBD1|TRBJ2-7|.
CASSEGDRRSYEQYF
TGTGCCAGCAGTGAGGGGGACAGGCGCTCCTACGAGCAGTACTTC
>TRBV11-2|.|TRBJ2-7|.
CASLPGTSLNYEQYF
TGTGCCAGCCTACCTGGGACAAGCTTAAACTACGAGCAGTACTTC
>TRBV28|TRBD1|TRBJ2-7|.
CASSFPTGTGKRYEQYF
TGTGCCAGCAGTTTCCCAACCGGGACAGGGAAACGCTACGAGCAGTACTTC
>TRBV4-1|.|TRBJ2-3|.
CASSQVPHSTDTQYF
TGCGCCAGCAGCCAAGTTCCCCACAGCACAGATACGCAGTATTTT
>TRBV7-2|.|TRBJ2-1|.
CASSAIYNEQFF
TGTGCCAGCAGCGCGATTTACAATGAGCAGTTCTTC
>TRBV7-6|.|TRBJ2-3|many
CASPKKVRRGMDTQYF
TGTGCCAGTCCTAAAAAGGTTCGGCGGGGAATGGATACGCAGTATTTT
>TRBV10-3|.|TRBJ1-2|.
CAITASGSNYGYTF
TGTGCCATCACGGCTTCGGGCAGTAACTATGGCTACACCTTC
>TRBV29-1|TRBD2|TRBJ2-7|.
CSVAGVGTRVYEQYF
TGCAGCGTTGCCGGGGTGGGGACTAGAGTGTACGAGCAGTACTTC
>TRBV5-6|.|TRBJ1-3|.
CVSSPTGFVNGNTIYF
TGTGTCAGCAGCCCTACGGGCTTTGTGAATGGAAACACCATATATTTT
>TRBV27|.|TRBJ2-5|few
CASSYGDSWEETQYF
TGTGCCAGCAGTTATGGGGACTCGTGGGAAGAGACCCAGTACTTC
>TRBV5-5|TRBD1|TRBJ2-7|many
CASSSRTGFGEQYF
TGTGCCAGCAGCTCCCGGACAGGGTTCGGCGAGCAGTACTTC
>TRBV12-3/TRBV12-4|TRBD2|TRBJ2-2|.
CASSLSGDYLNTGELFF
TGTGCCAGCAGTTTAAGCGGGGACTACCTAAACACCGGGGAGCTGTTTTTT
>TRBV5-1|.|TRBJ2-7|many
CASSLESSYEQYF
TGCGCCAGCAGCTTGGAGAGCTCCTACGAGCAGTACTTC
>TRBV9|TRBD2|TRBJ2-1|.
CASSVKPGTSDYNEQFF
TGTGCCAGCAGCGTAAAGCCCGGGACTAGCGACTACAATGAGCAGTTCTTC
>TRBV7-9|TRBD2|TRBJ2-1|.
CASNQIGGLANEQFF
TGTGCCAGCAACCAAATTGGGGGACTAGCCAATGAGCAGTTCTTC
>TRBV6-6|.|TRBJ2-7|many
CASSYSMAASYEQYF
TGTGCCAGCAGTTACTCGATGGCCGCCTCCTACGAGCAGTACTTC
>TRBV20-1|.|TRBJ2-2|.
CSARDKVISRPGELFF
TGCAGTGCTAGAGATAAGGTCATAAGCCGCCCCGGGGAGCTGTTTTTT
>TRBV11-2|.|TRBJ1-1|few
CASRVLNTEAFF
TGTGCCAGCAGGGTCCTGAACACTGAAGCTTTCTTT
>TRBV5-6|.|TRBJ2-7|.
CASSLEGKSSYEQYF
TGTGCCAGCAGCTTGGAGGGGAAATCTTCCTACGAGCAGTACTTC
>TRBV7-8|.|TRBJ1-2|many
CASSLAREGEGGYTF
TGTGCCAGCAGCTTAGCGCGGGAGGGGGAGGGTGGCTACACCTTC
>TRBV7-2|TRBD2|TRBJ2-1|many
CASSLPSGAYNEQFF
TGTGCCAGCAGCTTACCTAGCGGGGCCTACAATGAGCAGTTCTTC
>TRBV7-4|TRBD2|TRBJ2-2|many
CASRKREGRSGGELFF
TGTGCCAGCAGGAAGCGGGAGGGCCGGAGCGGCGGGGAGCTGTTTTTT
>TRBV4-3|.|TRBJ2-2|.
CASSQDPHSANTGELFF
TGCGCCAGCAGCCAAGATCCCCACAGCGCGAACACCGGGGAGCTGTTTTTT
>TRBV7-8|.|TRBJ2-1|many
CASSSDVWNEQFF
TGTGCCAGCAGTTCGGACGTATGGAATGAGCAGTTCTTC
>TRBV11-2|TRBD2|TRBJ2-5|many
CASSSGLAGGYQETQYF
TGTGCCAGCAGCTCGGGACTAGCGGGAGGGTACCAAGAGACCCAGTACTTC
>TRBV7-2|.|TRBJ2-7|many
CASSPRRGAPYEQYF
TGTGCCAGCAGCCCCCGTAGGGGGGCCCCCTACGAGCAGTACTTC
>TRBV6-5|.|TRBJ1-5|.
CASSYVGAQHF
TGTGCCAGCAGTTACGTGGGGGCCCAGCATTTT
>TRBV30|.|TRBJ1-1|.
CAWWENTEAFF
TGTGCCTGGTGGGAGAACACTGAAGCTTTCTTT
>TRBV12-3/TRBV12-4|TRBD2|TRBJ2-1|many
CASRLSGGNSYNEQFF
TGTGCCAGCAGACTTAGCGGGGGAAACTCCTACAATGAGCAGTTCTTC
>TRBV6-1|TRBD1|TRBJ2-7|.
CASSGDRGLREQYF
TGTGCCAGCAGTGGGGACAGGGGGCTAAGAGAGCAGTACTTC
>TRBV4-1|TRBD2|TRBJ2-5|.
CASSHATSAQETQYF
TGCGCCAGCAGCCACGCGACTAGCGCCCAAGAGACCCAGTACTTC
>TRBV28|TRBD1|TRBJ2-4|few
CASSRMTGTGGRGNIQYF
TGTGCCAGCAGTCGAATGACCGGGACAGGGGGCCGCGGGAACATTCAGTACTTC
>TRBV2|.|TRBJ2-3|.
CASSEGSGNTDTQYF
TGTGCCAGCAGTGAAGGGTCAGGAAACACAGATACGCAGTATTTT